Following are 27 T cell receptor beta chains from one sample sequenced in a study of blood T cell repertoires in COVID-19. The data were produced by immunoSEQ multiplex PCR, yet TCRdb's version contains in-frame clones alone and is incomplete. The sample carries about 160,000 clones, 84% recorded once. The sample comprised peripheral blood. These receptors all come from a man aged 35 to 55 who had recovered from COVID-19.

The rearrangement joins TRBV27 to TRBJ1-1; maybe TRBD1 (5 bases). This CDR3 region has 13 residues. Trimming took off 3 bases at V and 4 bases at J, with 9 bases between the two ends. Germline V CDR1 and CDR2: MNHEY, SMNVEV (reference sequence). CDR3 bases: TGTGCCAGCAGTTTTCGGGGGAGCACTGAAGCTTTCTTT. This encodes CASSFRGSTEAFF.

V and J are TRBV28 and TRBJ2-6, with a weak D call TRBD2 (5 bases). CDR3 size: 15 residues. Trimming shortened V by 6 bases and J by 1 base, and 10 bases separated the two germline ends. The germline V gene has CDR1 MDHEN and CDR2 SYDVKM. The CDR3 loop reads CASSKLGSGANVLTF. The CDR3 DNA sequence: TGTGCCAGCAGCAAACTAGGGTCTGGGGCCAACGTCCTGACTTTC.

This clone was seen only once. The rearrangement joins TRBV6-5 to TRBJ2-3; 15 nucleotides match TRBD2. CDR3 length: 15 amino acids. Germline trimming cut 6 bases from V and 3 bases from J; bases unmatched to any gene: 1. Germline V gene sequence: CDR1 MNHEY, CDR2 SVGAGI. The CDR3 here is CASSGLAGGTDTQYF. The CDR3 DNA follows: TGTGCCAGCAGCGGACTAGCGGGGGGGACAGATACGCAGTATTTT.

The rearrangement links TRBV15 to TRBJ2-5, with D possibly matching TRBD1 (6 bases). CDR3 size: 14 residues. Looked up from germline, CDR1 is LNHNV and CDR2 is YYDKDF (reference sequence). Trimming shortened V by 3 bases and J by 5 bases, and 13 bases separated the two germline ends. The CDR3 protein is CATSRNRAWETQYF. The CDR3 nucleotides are TGTGCCACCAGCAGGAACAGGGCTTGGGAGACCCAGTACTTC.

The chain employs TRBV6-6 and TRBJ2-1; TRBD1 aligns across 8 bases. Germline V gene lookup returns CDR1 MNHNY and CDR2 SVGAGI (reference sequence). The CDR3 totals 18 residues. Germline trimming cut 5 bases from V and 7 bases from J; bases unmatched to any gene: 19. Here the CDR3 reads CASSPNRPGQVSENEQFF. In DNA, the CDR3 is TGTGCCAGCAGTCCCAACAGGCCGGGACAGGTAAGTGAAAATGAGCAGTTCTTC.

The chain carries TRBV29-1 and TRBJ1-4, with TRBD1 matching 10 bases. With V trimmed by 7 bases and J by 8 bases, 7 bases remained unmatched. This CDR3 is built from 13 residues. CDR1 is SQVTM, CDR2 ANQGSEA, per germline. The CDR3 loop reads CSGRQGAGEKLFF. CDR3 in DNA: TGCAGCGGAAGACAGGGGGCTGGGGAAAAACTGTTTTTT.

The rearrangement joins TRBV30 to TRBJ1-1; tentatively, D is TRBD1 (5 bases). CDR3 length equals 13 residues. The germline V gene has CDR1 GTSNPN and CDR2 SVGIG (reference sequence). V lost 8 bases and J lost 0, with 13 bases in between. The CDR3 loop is CARETDLNTEAFF. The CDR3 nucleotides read TGTGCCCGAGAGACAGACTTGAACACTGAAGCTTTCTTT.

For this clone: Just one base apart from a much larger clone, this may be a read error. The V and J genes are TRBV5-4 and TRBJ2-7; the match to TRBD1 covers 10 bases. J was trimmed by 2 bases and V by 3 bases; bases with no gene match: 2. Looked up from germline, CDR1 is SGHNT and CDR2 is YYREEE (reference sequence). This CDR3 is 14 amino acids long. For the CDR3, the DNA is TGTGCCAGCAGCTCCGGGACAGGGGCCTACGAGCAGTACTTC. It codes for CASSSGTGAYEQYF.

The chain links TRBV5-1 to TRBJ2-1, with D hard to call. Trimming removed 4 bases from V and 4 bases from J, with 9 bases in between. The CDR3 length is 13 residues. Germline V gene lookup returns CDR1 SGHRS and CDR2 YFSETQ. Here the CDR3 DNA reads TGCGCCAGCAGCGAGCAGACTTACAATGAGCAGTTCTTC. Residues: CASSEQTYNEQFF.

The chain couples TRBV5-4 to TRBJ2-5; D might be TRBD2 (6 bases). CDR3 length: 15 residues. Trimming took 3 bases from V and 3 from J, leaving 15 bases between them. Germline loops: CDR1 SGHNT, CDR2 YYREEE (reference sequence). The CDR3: CASSSLTRGKETQYF. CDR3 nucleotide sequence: TGTGCCAGCAGCTCCTTGACTAGAGGGAAAGAGACCCAGTACTTC.

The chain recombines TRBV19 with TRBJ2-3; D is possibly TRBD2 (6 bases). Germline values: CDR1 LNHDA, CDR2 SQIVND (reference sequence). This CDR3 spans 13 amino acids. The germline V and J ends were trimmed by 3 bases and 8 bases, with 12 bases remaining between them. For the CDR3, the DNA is TGTGCCAGTAGTATGAGGTGGGGGGTTACGCAGTATTTT. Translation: CASSMRWGVTQYF.

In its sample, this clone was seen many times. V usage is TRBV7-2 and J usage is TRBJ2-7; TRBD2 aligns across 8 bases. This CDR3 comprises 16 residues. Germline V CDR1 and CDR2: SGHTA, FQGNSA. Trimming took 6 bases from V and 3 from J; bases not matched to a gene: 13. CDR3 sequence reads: CASSRSPGTSLYEQYF. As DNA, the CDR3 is TGTGCCAGCAGTCGTAGTCCCGGGACTAGTCTCTACGAGCAGTACTTC.

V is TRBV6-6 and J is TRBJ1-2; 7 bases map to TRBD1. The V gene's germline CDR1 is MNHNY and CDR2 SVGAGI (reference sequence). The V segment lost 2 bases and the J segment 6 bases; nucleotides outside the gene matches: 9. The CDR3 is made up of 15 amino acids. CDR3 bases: TGTGCCAGCAGTTACGGGGGGACAGAAGCTAATGGCTACACCTTC. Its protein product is CASSYGGTEANGYTF.

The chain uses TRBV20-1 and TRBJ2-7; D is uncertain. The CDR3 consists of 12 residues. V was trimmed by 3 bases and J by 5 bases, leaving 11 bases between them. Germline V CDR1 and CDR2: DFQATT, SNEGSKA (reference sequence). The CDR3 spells CSASFYQDEQYF. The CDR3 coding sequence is TGCAGTGCTAGTTTTTATCAGGACGAGCAGTACTTC.

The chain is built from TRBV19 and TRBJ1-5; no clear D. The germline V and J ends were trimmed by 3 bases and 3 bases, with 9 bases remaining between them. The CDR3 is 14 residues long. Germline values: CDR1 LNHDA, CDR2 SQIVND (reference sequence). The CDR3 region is CASSITIFNQPQHF. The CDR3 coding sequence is TGTGCCAGTAGTATTACTATTTTCAATCAGCCCCAGCATTTT.

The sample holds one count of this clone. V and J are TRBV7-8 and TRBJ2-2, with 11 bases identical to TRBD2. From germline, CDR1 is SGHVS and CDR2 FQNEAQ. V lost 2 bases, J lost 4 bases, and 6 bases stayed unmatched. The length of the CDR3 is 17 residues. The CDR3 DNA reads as TGTGCCAGCAGCTTACTAGCGGGAGGAAGGAGCACCGGGGAGCTGTTTTTT. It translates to CASSLLAGGRSTGELFF.

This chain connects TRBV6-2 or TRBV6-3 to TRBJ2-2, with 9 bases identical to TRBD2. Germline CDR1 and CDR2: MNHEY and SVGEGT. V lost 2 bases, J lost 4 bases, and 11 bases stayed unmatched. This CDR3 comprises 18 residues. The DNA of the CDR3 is TGTGCCAGCAGTTACCCCCAGGCGGGACTAGCCTCCACCGGGGAGCTGTTTTTT. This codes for CASSYPQAGLASTGELFF.

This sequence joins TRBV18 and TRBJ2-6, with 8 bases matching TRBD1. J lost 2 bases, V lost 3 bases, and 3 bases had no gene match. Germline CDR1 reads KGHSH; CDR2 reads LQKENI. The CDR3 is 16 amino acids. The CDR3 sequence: CASSPMDRAGANVLTF. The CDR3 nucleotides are TGTGCCAGCTCACCGATGGACAGGGCTGGGGCCAACGTCCTGACTTTC.

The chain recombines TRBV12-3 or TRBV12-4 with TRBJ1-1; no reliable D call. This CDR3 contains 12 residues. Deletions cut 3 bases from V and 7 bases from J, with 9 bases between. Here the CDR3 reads CASSLQVGEAFF. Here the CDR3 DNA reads TGTGCCAGCAGTTTGCAGGTCGGTGAAGCTTTCTTT.

The CDR3 DNA follows: TGTGCCAGTAGTATAGGGCGCGGGACAGGGGCGCGGAGGAGTGAAGCTTTCTTT. Residues: CASSIGRGTGARRSEAFF. The genes are TRBV19 and TRBJ1-1; TRBD1 matches 10 bases. Germline V lookup: CDR1 LNHDA, CDR2 SQIVND (reference sequence). The CDR3 runs to 18 residues. The V segment lost 1 base and the J segment 7 bases; nucleotides outside the gene matches: 15.

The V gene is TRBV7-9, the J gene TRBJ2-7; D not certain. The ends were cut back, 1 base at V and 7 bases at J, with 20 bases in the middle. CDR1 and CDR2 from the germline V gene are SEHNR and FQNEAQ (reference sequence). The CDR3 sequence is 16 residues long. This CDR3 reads CASSLDWSSYVGEQYF. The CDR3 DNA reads TGTGCCAGCAGCTTAGATTGGTCCTCCTATGTCGGGGAGCAGTACTTC.

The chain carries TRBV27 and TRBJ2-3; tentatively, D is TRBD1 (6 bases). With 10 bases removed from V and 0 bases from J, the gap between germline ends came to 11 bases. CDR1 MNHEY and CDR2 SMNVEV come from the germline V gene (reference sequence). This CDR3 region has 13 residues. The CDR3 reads CAIRDKSTDTQYF. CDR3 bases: TGTGCCATCCGGGACAAAAGCACAGATACGCAGTATTTT.

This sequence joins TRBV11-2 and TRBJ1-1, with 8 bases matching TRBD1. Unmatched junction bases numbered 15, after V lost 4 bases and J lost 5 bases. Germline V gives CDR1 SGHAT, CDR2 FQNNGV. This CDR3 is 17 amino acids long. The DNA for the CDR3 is TGTGCCAGCAGCTCCGGGTTTTCAGGGGGCGCAGAGACTGAAGCTTTCTTT. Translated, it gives CASSSGFSGGAETEAFF.

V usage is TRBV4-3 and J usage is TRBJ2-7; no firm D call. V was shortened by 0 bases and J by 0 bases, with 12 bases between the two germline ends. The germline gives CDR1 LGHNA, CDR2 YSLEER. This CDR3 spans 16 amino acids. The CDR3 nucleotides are TGCGCCAGCAGCCAAGATTTCCCAGGTAGCTCCTACGAGCAGTACTTC. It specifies CASSQDFPGSSYEQYF.

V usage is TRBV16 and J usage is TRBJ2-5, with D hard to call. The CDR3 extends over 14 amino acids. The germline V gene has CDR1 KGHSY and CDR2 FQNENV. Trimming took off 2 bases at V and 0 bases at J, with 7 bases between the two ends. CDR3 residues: CASSQRSDQETQYF. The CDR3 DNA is TGTGCCAGCAGCCAACGGAGCGACCAAGAGACCCAGTACTTC.

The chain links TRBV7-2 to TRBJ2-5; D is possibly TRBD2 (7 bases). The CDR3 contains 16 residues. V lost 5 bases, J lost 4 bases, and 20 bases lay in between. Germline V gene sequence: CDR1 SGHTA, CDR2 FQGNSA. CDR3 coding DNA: TGTGCCAGCAGCCCTAGTCGGGGGGCTTGGGTAGAGACCCAGTACTTC. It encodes CASSPSRGAWVETQYF.

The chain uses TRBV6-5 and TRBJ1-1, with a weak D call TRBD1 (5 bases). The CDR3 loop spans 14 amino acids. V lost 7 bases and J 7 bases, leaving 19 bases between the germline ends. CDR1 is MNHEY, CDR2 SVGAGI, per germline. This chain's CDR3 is CASKLQAAVDEAFF. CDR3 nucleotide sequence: TGTGCCAGCAAACTACAGGCTGCTGTGGATGAAGCTTTCTTT.